This TCR beta chain was sequenced in a study of T-cell reconstitution after alpha-beta-depleted transplantation in children. This clonotype appeared a few times. During its preparation, the TCRbeta library received unique molecular identifiers. TCRdb analysed the PCR reads with MiXCR anew, one entry per CDR3 protein. The sample records a few hundred thousand distinct CDR3 sequences, around 13% being singletons. The CDR3 runs 12 residues. Trimming left V 4 bases short and J 4 bases short, with 8 bases between. Germline-derived CDR1 and CDR2 are SQVTM and ANQGSEA. This specimen consisted of PBMCs from the stem cell graft donor, obtained from the stem cell graft. V is TRBV29-1 and J is TRBJ1-3; D might be TRBD1 (5 bases). The receptor was isolated from a human donor who donated a stem cell graft to a child with combined immunodeficiency. CDR3 loop: CSVGGSGNTIYF. DNA for the CDR3: TGCAGCGTTGGGGGGTCGGGAAACACCATATATTTT. Full variable domain (missing parts from reference TRBV29-1 and TRBJ1-3): SAVISQKPSRDICQRGTSLTIQCQVDSQVTMMFWYRQQPGQSLTLIATANQGSEATYESGFVIDKFPISRPNLTFSTLTVSNMSPEDSSIYLCSVGGSGNTIYFGEGSWLTVV.